This T cell receptor (beta chain) comes out of a study of early T cells in non-severe SARS-CoV-2 infection. Whole-study context: Alpha and beta chains were unpaired, from unsorted whole-blood bulk RNA. Overall study findings and caveats: VDJdb-based annotation leaned toward anti-spike CD8 responses and missed private and CD4 specificities.

Unique molecular identifiers were affixed to single, distinct cDNA molecules. TCRdb re-called the 5' RACE reads through MiXCR, storing one row per CDR3 protein. The sample contains fewer than 50,000 distinct CDR3 sequences, about 4% of which appear only once. As for this clonotype: Its antigen is undetermined.

The CDR3 is 14 amino acids. Trimming took 1 base from V and 0 from J, leaving 6 bases between them. CDR1 is SGHVS and CDR2 is FNYEAQ in the germline V gene. The V call is TRBV7-6, the J call TRBJ2-5; D not resolved. The sample was whole blood. This sequence was found in an adult who was a healthcare worker with PCR-confirmed SARS-CoV-2 infection or an uninfected control (not recorded which). The CDR3 sequence: CASSLGRYQETQYF. The CDR3 nucleotides read TGTGCCAGCAGCTTAGGCCGGTACCAAGAGACCCAGTACTTC. The full variable domain, with the rest looked up from reference TRBV7-6 and TRBJ2-5, is GAGVSQSPRYKVTKRGQDVALRCDPISGHVSLYWYRQALGQGPEFLTYFNYEAQQDKSGLPNDRFSAERPEGSISTLTIQRTEQRDSAMYRCASSLGRYQETQYFGPGTRLLVL.